Described below is a single TCR beta chain sequence and its context. Antigen unknown. This CDR3 comprises 17 residues. Germline CDR1 reads SGHRS; CDR2 reads YFSETQ. With 0 bases removed from V and 0 bases from J, the gap between germline ends came to 10 bases. TCRdb re-derived calls from the RT-PCR reads in MiXCR, one entry per CDR3 protein. The sample lists hundreds of thousands of distinct CDR3 sequences, 11% to 15% occurring once. These data belong to a study of response to subunit inactivated influenza vaccine. Overall study results and limits: The authors proposed limited new T cell recruitment per seasonal influenza vaccination.

The source was PBMCs from blood, collected 14 to 15 days before vaccination. The sequence derives from a man between 45 and 60 years old who received an inactivated influenza vaccine. V is TRBV5-1 and J is TRBJ2-6; D may be TRBD1 (6 bases). The CDR3 region is CASSLAGAISGANVLTF. As DNA, the CDR3 is TGCGCCAGCAGCTTGGCAGGGGCCATCTCTGGGGCCAACGTCCTGACTTTC.